In its sample, the clone carrying this T cell receptor (beta chain) was seen a few times. A second PCR of about 6 to 12 cycles used a sample-barcoded 5' primer and a J-beta primer mix. TCRdb re-called the 5' RACE reads through MiXCR, storing one row per CDR3 protein. The sample includes 500,000 to 550,000 distinct CDR3 sequences, less than 25% of them seen just once. The data were taken from a study of blood T cells in healthy people across ages. V shed 0 bases and J shed 6 bases, with 9 bases lying between them. The CDR3 runs to 14 residues. The germline V gene encodes CDR1 SGHTA and CDR2 FQGTGA. At least 7 million PBMCs were isolated per sample. In addition, the sample was reused for a study of T cells of mothers and their children. That source notes: A second PCR was performed with the M1S primer. This primer added sample barcodes and 2-4 random nucleotides. Maternal samples each gave over 9.5 million TCR beta CDR3 reads, and child samples approximately 3 million each.

The sample taken for sequencing was blood. The chain joins TRBV7-3 to TRBJ2-1; D is uncertain. This receptor was identified in a boy aged 10-17 years in good health. The CDR3 is CASSLTATPNEQFF. CDR3 bases: TGTGCCAGCAGCTTAACGGCCACCCCCAATGAGCAGTTCTTC.